These T cell receptor beta chains were read from a single sample in a study of beta chain features in type 1 diabetes. Measured with immunoSEQ multiplex PCR; TCRdb has only the in-frame clones, and not every one. Of 250,000 to 300,000 clones in the sample, roughly an eighth were seen once. The sequenced sample was naive CD4+ T cells from blood. The origin of the receptors is a young man with type 1 diabetes. Both conserved end residues are part of each CDR3. Each record gives: CDR3 protein, CDR3 DNA, V gene, D gene, J gene, clone size. D genes are given only for firm matches. Rows may omit the clone size; those that give it use once, few, many or a size class.

CDR3aa: CASSLEDRAEAFF
CDR3nt: TGCGCCAGCAGCTTGGAGGACAGGGCTGAAGCTTTCTTT
v_gene: TRBV5-1
d_gene: TRBD1
j_gene: TRBJ1-1
abundance: .

CDR3aa: CASSLKNGRNEQFF
CDR3nt: TGTGCCAGCAGCTTAAAGAACGGGAGGAATGAGCAGTTCTTC
v_gene: TRBV7-9
d_gene: TRBD2
j_gene: TRBJ2-1
abundance: few

CDR3aa: CASSTRGSTSNTGELFF
CDR3nt: TGTGCCAGTAGCACGAGGGGGTCCACTTCGAACACCGGGGAGCTGTTTTTT
v_gene: TRBV19
d_gene: .
j_gene: TRBJ2-2
abundance: .

CDR3aa: CSVEVAASGSYNEQFF
CDR3nt: TGCAGCGTTGAAGTGGCGGCAAGCGGGAGTTACAATGAGCAGTTCTTC
v_gene: TRBV29-1
d_gene: TRBD2
j_gene: TRBJ2-1
abundance: few

CDR3aa: CASSLVYSGVWDEQFF
CDR3nt: TGTGCCAGCAGCTTAGTCTACAGCGGGGTCTGGGATGAGCAGTTCTTC
v_gene: TRBV7-2
d_gene: TRBD2
j_gene: TRBJ2-1
abundance: .

CDR3aa: CASSLAGLSYNEQFF
CDR3nt: TGTGCCAGCAGTTTAGCGGGCCTCTCCTACAATGAGCAGTTCTTC
v_gene: TRBV2
d_gene: TRBD2
j_gene: TRBJ2-1
abundance: .

CDR3aa: CATSRDLREQFF
CDR3nt: TGTGCCACCAGCAGAGATTTGCGTGAGCAGTTCTTC
v_gene: TRBV15
d_gene: .
j_gene: TRBJ2-1
abundance: .

CDR3aa: CASSVNPAGGETQYF
CDR3nt: TGTGCCAGCAGCGTAAACCCCGCGGGAGGTGAGACCCAGTACTTC
v_gene: TRBV9
d_gene: TRBD2
j_gene: TRBJ2-5
abundance: .

CDR3aa: CASSLVLTGSSYEQYF
CDR3nt: TGTGCCAGCAGCTTAGTATTGACAGGTAGCTCCTACGAGCAGTACTTC
v_gene: TRBV7-9
d_gene: .
j_gene: TRBJ2-7
abundance: .

CDR3aa: CASSLEAGPVPFFNEQFF
CDR3nt: TGCGCCAGCAGCTTGGAAGCTGGTCCGGTCCCGTTCTTCAATGAGCAGTTCTTC
v_gene: TRBV5-1
d_gene: .
j_gene: TRBJ2-1
abundance: few

CDR3aa: CASSLVTSGLSYEQYF
CDR3nt: TGTGCCAGCAGCTTAGTGACTAGCGGGCTCTCCTACGAGCAGTACTTC
v_gene: TRBV11-2
d_gene: TRBD2
j_gene: TRBJ2-7
abundance: .

CDR3aa: CASSPGTSRFNEQFF
CDR3nt: TGTGCCAGCAGCCCAGGGACTAGCAGATTCAATGAGCAGTTCTTC
v_gene: TRBV11-2
d_gene: TRBD2
j_gene: TRBJ2-1
abundance: few

CDR3aa: CASSADRGRLYF
CDR3nt: TGTGCCAGCAGCGCAGACAGGGGGCGGCTTTACTTC
v_gene: TRBV5-6
d_gene: TRBD1
j_gene: TRBJ2-7
abundance: .

CDR3aa: CASSLGPMDRRYEQYF
CDR3nt: TGTGCCAGCAGCTTAGGCCCCATGGACAGAAGATACGAGCAGTACTTC
v_gene: TRBV7-8
d_gene: .
j_gene: TRBJ2-7
abundance: .

CDR3aa: CASSLRGTYTDTQYF
CDR3nt: TGTGCCAGCAGCCTCCGGGGGACTTACACAGATACGCAGTATTTT
v_gene: TRBV7-9
d_gene: .
j_gene: TRBJ2-3
abundance: few

CDR3aa: CASSRGTLRGWGANVLTF
CDR3nt: TGTGCCAGCAGTCGGGGAACACTTCGAGGATGGGGGGCCAACGTCCTGACTTTC
v_gene: TRBV7-8
d_gene: .
j_gene: TRBJ2-6
abundance: few

CDR3aa: CASSSRLGVYNEQFF
CDR3nt: TGTGCCAGCAGCTCGAGACTCGGGGTGTACAATGAGCAGTTCTTC
v_gene: TRBV7-2
d_gene: .
j_gene: TRBJ2-1
abundance: .